A single sample gave rise to the 16 T cell receptor beta chains below, sequenced in a study of blood T cell repertoires in COVID-19. Only in-frame clones appear in the TCRdb table, and some are missing; sequencing was by immunoSEQ multiplex PCR. This sample has about 240,000 clones, with approximately 90% found just once. The sample was PBMCs or T cells enriched from blood (not recorded which). All receptors come from a man aged 35-49 years who had recovered from COVID-19.

This chain connects TRBV3-1 (or the pseudogene TRBV3-2) to TRBJ2-7; TRBD2 agrees at 7 bases. The CDR3 sequence is 16 residues long. Germline loops: CDR1 LGHDT, CDR2 YNNKEL (reference sequence). V shed 4 bases and J 2 bases; nucleotides not matched to a gene: 11. CDR3 amino acids: CASSPWGGRTTYEQYF. DNA of the CDR3: TGTGCCAGCAGCCCCTGGGGGGGAAGAACCACCTACGAGCAGTACTTC.

This chain uses TRBV7-8 with TRBJ1-6; 8 bases line up with TRBD1. The CDR3 consists of 14 residues. Germline CDR1 reads SGHVS; CDR2 reads FQNEAQ. V lost 5 bases to trimming and J lost 8 bases; unmatched junction nucleotides: 5. As DNA, the CDR3 is TGTGCCAGCAGCCCCGACAGGGGAGATTCACCCCTCCACTTT. It encodes CASSPDRGDSPLHF.

The rearrangement uses TRBV5-6 and TRBJ1-6; 8 bases line up with TRBD1. Germline lookup yields CDR1 SGHDT and CDR2 YYEEEE. This CDR3 spans 15 amino acids. V gave up 6 bases and J gave up 8 bases; unmatched junction bases: 10. CDR3 amino acids: CASTVGGQGYSPLHF. The CDR3 DNA reads TGTGCCAGCACCGTCGGAGGACAGGGTTATTCACCCCTCCACTTT.

The chain links TRBV3-1 (or the pseudogene TRBV3-2) to TRBJ1-5, with 8 bases fitting TRBD1. Germline CDR1 is LGHDT and CDR2 is YNNKEL (reference sequence). V lost 0 bases and J lost 6; bases outside the gene matches: 4. The CDR3 extends over 15 amino acids. CDR3 sequence: CASSQDFTGGQPQHF. In DNA, the CDR3 is TGTGCCAGCAGCCAAGATTTCACAGGGGGTCAGCCCCAGCATTTT.

The rearrangement uses TRBV12-3 or TRBV12-4 and TRBJ1-5; unclear D gene. The V end was cut by 6 bases, the J end by 5 bases, with 11 bases between. This CDR3 region has 13 residues. Here the CDR3 reads CASSSRGHQPQHF. CDR3 bases: TGTGCCAGCAGCTCTCGGGGTCATCAGCCCCAGCATTTT.

The V gene is TRBV3-1 (or the pseudogene TRBV3-2), the J gene TRBJ1-2; 9 positions agree with TRBD1. The germline V gene encodes CDR1 LGHDT and CDR2 YNNKEL (reference sequence). CDR3 length: 16 residues. The junction had 7 bases not matched to a gene; V was cut back by 0 bases and J by 5 bases. The CDR3 coding sequence is TGTGCCAGCAGCCAAGATCACAGGGGGCTCGGATATGGCTACACCTTC. As protein: CASSQDHRGLGYGYTF.

V and J are TRBV18 and TRBJ2-3, with TRBD1 matching 10 bases. The CDR3 totals 16 residues. Germline CDR1 and CDR2: KGHSH and LQKENI. V shed 3 bases, J shed 6 bases, and the junction held 9 bases outside the gene matches. CDR3 DNA: TGTGCCAGCTCACCCAACGACAGGGGGCAAGGGGATACGCAGTATTTT. This translates into CASSPNDRGQGDTQYF.

The chain uses TRBV19 and TRBJ1-5; unclear D gene. CDR1 is LNHDA and CDR2 is SQIVND in the germline V gene (reference sequence). The CDR3 has 13 amino acids. V dropped 4 bases and J dropped 5 bases, with 9 bases sitting between them. The CDR3 DNA follows: TGTGCCAGTAGTACGGGGAAGGATCAGCCCCAGCATTTT. Its protein product is CASSTGKDQPQHF.

V and J are TRBV10-3 and TRBJ2-3; weak D call: TRBD1 (6 bases). This CDR3 is built from 14 residues. V gave up 0 bases and J gave up 3 bases, with 7 bases separating them. The germline gives CDR1 ENHRY, CDR2 SYGVKD. CDR3 bases: TGTGCCATCAGTGAGTCGAGGGGGACAGATACGCAGTATTTT. This encodes CAISESRGTDTQYF.

This sequence joins TRBV6-6 and TRBJ2-2, with TRBD2 identical over 11 bases. From germline, CDR1 is MNHNY and CDR2 SVGAGI (reference sequence). The CDR3 extends over 16 amino acids. The ends lost 6 bases at V and 5 bases at J; junction bases unmatched: 8. CDR3 in amino acids: CASRGGTSGPTGELFF. DNA for the CDR3: TGTGCCAGCAGGGGCGGGACTAGCGGACCAACCGGGGAGCTGTTTTTT.

The chain is built from TRBV4-3 and TRBJ1-2; TRBD1 is a possible D gene (6 bases). This CDR3 region has 14 residues. Germline V gene lookup returns CDR1 LGHNA and CDR2 YSLEER. Between the trimmed V and J ends, which lost 2 bases and 2 bases, there was a span of 9 bases. The DNA for the CDR3 is TGCGCCAGCAGCCAACAACAGGGCAACTATGGCTACACCTTC. Its protein is CASSQQQGNYGYTF.

A few counts support this clone. The rearrangement links TRBV19 to TRBJ1-2; D possibly corresponds to TRBD1 (6 bases). CDR1 is LNHDA, CDR2 SQIVND, per germline (reference sequence). CDR3 length equals 15 residues. Deletions cut 5 bases from V and 2 bases from J, with 15 bases between. The CDR3 sequence: CASSWAGEGNYGYTF. The CDR3 coding sequence is TGTGCCAGTAGTTGGGCAGGGGAGGGAAACTATGGCTACACCTTC.

The CDR3 loop is CASSRVNQPQHF. The CDR3 DNA reads TGTGCCAGCAGCAGGGTCAATCAGCCCCAGCATTTT. The chain uses TRBV6-5 and TRBJ1-5; D may be TRBD1 (5 bases). The length of the CDR3 is 12 residues. The germline V gene encodes CDR1 MNHEY and CDR2 SVGAGI. V lost 6 bases, J lost 3 bases, and 6 bases lay in between.

The chain combines TRBV24-1 with TRBJ2-5; D remains ambiguous. This CDR3 contains 13 residues. Germline CDR1 is KGHDR and CDR2 is SFDVKD. V lost 2 bases to trimming and J lost 5 bases, with 8 bases between them. The CDR3 coding sequence is TGTGCCACCAGTGATTGGGCCTTGGAGACCCAGTACTTC. Its translation: CATSDWALETQYF.

This clone was seen once. The chain combines TRBV3-1 (or the pseudogene TRBV3-2) with TRBJ1-1, with no clear D. CDR1 is LGHDT and CDR2 is YNNKEL in the germline V gene (reference sequence). CDR3 length equals 16 residues. V shed 0 bases and J shed 3 bases, with 14 bases lying between them. For the CDR3, the DNA is TGTGCCAGCAGCCAAGAAATGGCCAGCCGGGACACTGAAGCTTTCTTT. Residues: CASSQEMASRDTEAFF.

J is TRBJ2-1 and V is TRBV5-4; TRBD1 is a possible D gene (5 bases). The germline gives CDR1 SGHNT, CDR2 YYREEE (reference sequence). This CDR3 comprises 15 residues. V was clipped by 0 bases and J by 4 bases, with 11 bases between them. CDR3 coding DNA: TGTGCCAGCAGCTTGGCGGTACAGGAATACAATGAGCAGTTCTTC. It is translated as CASSLAVQEYNEQFF.